Each of the 31 T cell receptor beta chains below was sequenced from the same sample in a study of CD8+CD57+ T cells in acquired aplastic anemia. Whoever was chosen for sequencing had shown CD8+CD57+ cell expansion by flow cytometry. Genomic DNA was employed as the template in profiling TCR beta VDJ and CDR3. TCRdb re-called the reads through MiXCR, storing one row per CDR3 protein. The table has about 200,000 distinct CDR3 sequences, less than 75% seen once. Input material: sorted CD4+, CD8+, or CD8+CD57+ T cells (not recorded which) from PBMCs. The receptors shown here come from a human donor with aplastic anemia.

The genes are TRBV20-1 and TRBJ2-7, with 11 bases aligning to TRBD2. The CDR3 is 14 residues long. CDR1 is DFQATT, CDR2 SNEGSKA, per germline (reference sequence). The ends lost 2 bases at V and 2 bases at J; junction bases unmatched: 2. CDR3 in DNA: TGCAGTGCTAGAACGACTAGCGGGACCTACGAGCAGTACTTC. It codes for CSARTTSGTYEQYF.

The rearrangement joins TRBV29-1 to TRBJ2-7, with 7 bases identical to TRBD1. In germline, CDR1 is SQVTM, CDR2 ANQGSEA. The CDR3 runs 12 residues. After removal of 7 bases from V and 2 bases from J, the junction contained 5 bases not matched to a gene. Written as DNA, the CDR3 is TGCAGCGCAAACAGGGGACCCTACGAGCAGTACTTC. This gives the protein CSANRGPYEQYF.

CDR3 nucleotide sequence: TGCAGTGCCTCCCCGCCAAGACTAGTTCGCAATGAGCAGTATTTT. Translating it yields CSASPPRLVRNEQYF. The gene calls are TRBV20-1 and TRBJ2-3, with D possibly being TRBD2 (6 bases). Germline V gives CDR1 DFQATT, CDR2 SNEGSKA (reference sequence). Deletions cut 6 bases from V and 11 bases from J, with 27 bases between. The CDR3 is 15 residues long.

At least ten counts were recorded for this clonotype. V is TRBV11-3 and J is TRBJ2-1; 12 nucleotides align to TRBD2. Germline loops: CDR1 SGHNT, CDR2 YENEEA. V gave up 3 bases and J gave up 0 bases; unmatched junction bases: 12. The length of the CDR3 is 20 residues. The CDR3 protein is CASSLGETSGGPSSYNEQFF. For the CDR3, the DNA is TGTGCCAGCAGCTTGGGTGAGACTAGCGGGGGACCTAGCTCCTACAATGAGCAGTTCTTC. The full variable domain, rest sourced from reference TRBV11-3 and TRBJ2-1, is EAGVVQSPRYKIIEKKQPVAFWCNPISGHNTLYWYLQNLGQGPELLIRYENEEAVDDSQLPKDRFSAERLKGVDSTLKIQPAELGDSAVYLCASSLGETSGGPSSYNEQFFGPGTRLTVL.

A few counts support this clonotype. This chain links TRBV6-5 with TRBJ2-7; maybe TRBD2 (5 bases). Germline V gives CDR1 MNHEY, CDR2 SVGAGI. Trimming took 0 bases from V and 8 from J, leaving 8 bases between them. The CDR3 covers 12 residues. Here the CDR3 DNA reads TGTGCCAGCAGTTACTCTACGGGGAAGCAGTACTTC. Translation: CASSYSTGKQYF.

This clonotype was detected once. Given a much more abundant clone one base away, this may be a read error. This chain joins TRBV5-4 and TRBJ2-2; 10 bases line up with TRBD2. This CDR3 is built from 20 residues. The V and J ends lost 4 bases and 0 bases, in that order; junction bases with no gene match: 15. The V gene's germline CDR1 is SGHNT and CDR2 YYREEE (reference sequence). CDR3 loop: CASSVRLAGEPATNTGELFF. CDR3 DNA: TGTGCCAGCAGCGTGAGGCTAGCGGGGGAGCCCGCAACGAACACCGGGGAGCTGTTTTTT.

This clonotype was seen only a few times. This chain links TRBV29-1 with TRBJ2-1; maybe TRBD2 (6 bases). Trimming cost V 4 bases and J 1 base, with 8 bases left between them. Germline lookup yields CDR1 SQVTM and CDR2 ANQGSEA. The CDR3 is 13 residues long. The CDR3 is CSVVGGSYNEQFF. The DNA of the CDR3 is TGCAGCGTTGTCGGGGGTTCCTACAATGAGCAGTTCTTC.

The V call is TRBV7-8, the J call TRBJ1-2; perhaps TRBD1 as D (6 bases). This CDR3 spans 15 amino acids. CDR1 is SGHVS, CDR2 FQNEAQ, per germline. V lost 0 bases and J 3 bases, leaving 11 bases between the germline ends. CDR3 bases: TGTGCCAGCAGCTTAGCGTTAAGACAGGACTATGGCTACACCTTC. It specifies CASSLALRQDYGYTF.

V and J are TRBV7-8 and TRBJ2-7; D possibly uses TRBD1 or TRBD2 (5 bases each). This CDR3 is built from 15 residues. Trimming stripped 1 base from V and 0 bases from J, with 10 bases between. Germline-derived CDR1 and CDR2 are SGHVS and FQNEAQ. CDR3 in DNA: TGTGCCAGCAGCTTAGTTGGGGGTTACTCCTACGAGCAGTACTTC. Its protein product is CASSLVGGYSYEQYF.

J is TRBJ1-1 and V is TRBV7-9; D gene unclear. V was shortened by 2 bases and J by 7 bases, with 14 bases between the two germline ends. CDR3 length equals 14 residues. Per germline, CDR1 SEHNR and CDR2 FQNEAQ (reference sequence). CDR3: CASSLWNGPSEAFF. Written as DNA, the CDR3 is TGTGCCAGCAGCTTATGGAATGGGCCGAGTGAAGCTTTCTTT.

This clonotype has ten or more counts. The V gene is TRBV15, the J gene TRBJ1-6; TRBD1 is a possible D gene (6 bases). The V and J ends lost 0 bases and 6 bases respectively, with 9 bases between them. The CDR3 sequence is 15 residues long. The germline V gene has CDR1 LNHNV and CDR2 YYDKDF (reference sequence). In DNA, the CDR3 is TGTGCCACCAGCAGAGAGGCAGGGGCTAATTCACCCCTCCACTTT. Its translation is CATSREAGANSPLHF.

The gene calls are TRBV12-3 or TRBV12-4 and TRBJ1-1; 7 bases match TRBD1. The CDR3 consists of 16 residues. V lost 6 bases and J lost 0; bases outside the gene matches: 10. The DNA for the CDR3 is TGTGCCAGCAGCATGCCCGGGGACAGTCTGAACACTGAAGCTTTCTTT. Translating gives CASSMPGDSLNTEAFF.

This clonotype was counted only a few times. This sequence joins TRBV10-2 and TRBJ2-2; 8 nucleotides match TRBD2. The CDR3 is made up of 18 amino acids. Germline CDR1 is WSHSY and CDR2 is SAAADI. V was clipped by 2 bases and J by 6 bases; unmatched bases: 14. The CDR3 spells CASSEHTPGLVRSGELFF. In DNA, the CDR3 is TGCGCCAGCAGTGAGCACACCCCGGGACTAGTGCGGTCCGGGGAGCTGTTTTTT.

Turning to this clonotype: Just one base apart from a much larger clone, this may be a read error. The V gene is TRBV7-3, the J gene TRBJ2-3; no clear D. CDR1 is SGHTA, CDR2 FQGTGA, per germline. Trimming left V 5 bases short and J 0 bases short, with 6 bases between. CDR3 size: 13 residues. For the CDR3, the DNA is TGTGCCAGCAGCCCCCTTAGCACAGATACGCAGTATTTT. Translation: CASSPLSTDTQYF.

This clonotype rates as medium-sized (0.01 to 0.1%). The rearrangement links TRBV2 to TRBJ2-6; D call uncertain. V was trimmed by 2 bases and J by 4 bases, leaving 12 bases between them. The germline V gene encodes CDR1 SNHLY and CDR2 FYNNEI. This CDR3 has 16 amino acids. CDR3 in DNA: TGTGCCAGCAGTGAACGGCACAGCTCCGGGGCCAACGTCCTGACTTTC. Translating it yields CASSERHSSGANVLTF. The variable domain in full, with the rest retrieved from reference TRBV2 and TRBJ2-6, is EPEVTQTPSHQVTQMGQEVILRCVPISNHLYFYWYRQILGQKVEFLVSFYNNEISEKSEIFDDQFSVERPDGSNFTLKIRSTKLEDSAMYFCASSERHSSGANVLTFGAGSRLTVL.

This chain links TRBV12-3 or TRBV12-4 with TRBJ1-6, with 9 nucleotides matching TRBD1. The CDR3 length is 15 residues. V shed 6 bases, J shed 5 bases, and the junction held 5 bases outside the gene matches. The CDR3 loop is CASSFGQGNNSPLHF. CDR3 bases: TGTGCCAGCAGCTTCGGACAGGGGAATAATTCACCCCTCCACTTT.

J is TRBJ2-2 and V is TRBV28; D not resolved. The CDR3 totals 14 residues. The germline V gene has CDR1 MDHEN and CDR2 SYDVKM. V was trimmed by 7 bases and J by 8 bases, leaving 17 bases between them. Written as DNA, the CDR3 is TGTGCCAGCACCCTTGCGTTGGCTAGGGGGGAGCTGTTTTTT. It codes for CASTLALARGELFF.

J is TRBJ1-1 and V is TRBV9; TRBD1 matches at 7 bases. The length of the CDR3 is 14 residues. The germline V gene encodes CDR1 SGDLS and CDR2 YYNGEE. The trim removed 4 bases at V and 4 bases at J, leaving 7 bases unmatched. CDR3 DNA: TGTGCCAGCAGCTCCTCGACAGGGTTCACTGAAGCTTTCTTT. Its protein product is CASSSSTGFTEAFF. The full variable domain, with the rest looked up from reference TRBV9 and TRBJ1-1, is DSGVTQTPKHLITATGQRVTLRCSPRSGDLSVYWYQQSLDQGLQFLIQYYNGEERAKGNILERFSAQQFPDLHSELNLSSLELGDSALYFCASSSSTGFTEAFFGQGTRLTVV.

The chain recombines TRBV7-6 with TRBJ2-2, with D possibly called TRBD1 or TRBD2 (5 bases each). In germline, CDR1 is SGHVS, CDR2 FNYEAQ. Trimming took off 0 bases at V and 6 bases at J, with 11 bases between the two ends. The CDR3 sequence is 15 residues long. CDR3 sequence (DNA): TGTGCCAGCAGCTTAGCGGGACCCTATGCCGGGGAGCTGTTTTTT. Its protein is CASSLAGPYAGELFF.

The rearrangement uses TRBV7-3 and TRBJ2-7; D may be TRBD1 (5 bases). In germline, CDR1 is SGHTA, CDR2 FQGTGA. The CDR3 has 15 residues. V dropped 5 bases and J dropped 0 bases, with 14 bases sitting between them. The CDR3 region is CASSHPAGHSYEQYF. The DNA for the CDR3 is TGTGCCAGCAGCCACCCAGCAGGGCACTCCTACGAGCAGTACTTC.

V usage is TRBV20-1 and J usage is TRBJ1-5; D remains ambiguous. The CDR3 is 13 amino acids. V lost 2 bases to trimming and J lost 0 bases, with 5 bases between them. Germline loops: CDR1 DFQATT, CDR2 SNEGSKA (reference sequence). DNA for the CDR3: TGCAGTGCTAGACTGGATAGCAATCAGCCCCAGCATTTT. It yields the protein CSARLDSNQPQHF.

The chain joins TRBV11-3 to TRBJ2-3, with 16 bases lining up with TRBD2. The CDR3 has 18 amino acids. V lost 5 bases, J lost 3 bases, and 8 bases stayed unmatched. Germline CDR1 and CDR2: SGHNT and YENEEA. DNA for the CDR3: TGTGCCAGCAGCCTGGGGACTAGCGGGAGGGTGGGGACAGATACGCAGTATTTT. Its protein is CASSLGTSGRVGTDTQYF. The full variable domain, with the rest looked up from reference TRBV11-3 and TRBJ2-3, is EAGVVQSPRYKIIEKKQPVAFWCNPISGHNTLYWYLQNLGQGPELLIRYENEEAVDDSQLPKDRFSAERLKGVDSTLKIQPAELGDSAVYLCASSLGTSGRVGTDTQYFGPGTRLTVL.

The chain is built from TRBV28 and TRBJ1-1; possible D gene TRBD1, 6 bases. The CDR3 loop spans 11 amino acids. Between the trimmed V and J ends, which lost 2 bases and 9 bases, there was a span of 7 bases. Looked up from germline, CDR1 is MDHEN and CDR2 is SYDVKM. CDR3 residues: CASSLGGQAFF. CDR3 DNA: TGTGCCAGCAGTTTAGGGGGGCAAGCTTTCTTT.

This sequence joins TRBV7-3 and TRBJ2-6, with D possibly TRBD2 on 5 matching bases. The CDR3 length is 16 residues. V lost 1 base, J lost 4 bases, and 11 bases lay in between. Germline V lookup: CDR1 SGHTA, CDR2 FQGTGA. CDR3 residues: CASSLSEGTGANVLTF. The DNA of the CDR3 is TGTGCCAGCAGCTTAAGTGAGGGCACCGGGGCCAACGTCCTGACTTTC.

The gene calls are TRBV29-1 and TRBJ2-1; either TRBD1 or TRBD2 may supply D (6 bases each). The CDR3 is 13 residues long. CDR1 SQVTM and CDR2 ANQGSEA come from the germline V gene. CDR3 sequence (DNA): TGCAGTGAAGAAGGGGGGAGTTGGAATGAGCAGTTCTTC. Translating it yields CSEEGGSWNEQFF.

The chain links TRBV29-1 to TRBJ2-7, with 15 nucleotides matching TRBD2. This CDR3 is built from 14 residues. Germline assignment: CDR1 SQVTM and CDR2 ANQGSEA. The junction had 4 bases not matched to a gene; V was cut back by 3 bases and J by 7 bases. In DNA form, the CDR3 reads TGCAGCGTTGATGGGACTAGCGGGAGGATGGAGCAGTACTTC. Protein: CSVDGTSGRMEQYF.

The gene calls are TRBV15 and TRBJ2-7; D might be TRBD1 (6 bases). Trimming shortened V by 2 bases and J by 5 bases, and 16 bases separated the two germline ends. The CDR3 length is 15 residues. The V gene's germline CDR1 is LNHNV and CDR2 YYDKDF (reference sequence). CDR3: CATSRPFPGQHEQYF. CDR3 nucleotide sequence: TGTGCCACCAGCAGACCATTTCCGGGACAACACGAGCAGTACTTC.

The CDR3 bases are TGCAGTGCTAGGAGCGGGGCGCGGGGCGGGGAGACCCAGTACTTC. Translation gives CSARSGARGGETQYF. V and J are TRBV20-1 and TRBJ2-5; 7 nucleotides match TRBD2. The CDR3 consists of 15 residues. V trimming: 3 bases; J trimming: 5 bases; junction bases outside the gene matches: 12. The germline gives CDR1 DFQATT, CDR2 SNEGSKA (reference sequence).

The chain couples TRBV7-6 to TRBJ2-5; 7 bases map to TRBD2. Germline trimming cut 1 base from V and 7 bases from J; bases unmatched to any gene: 9. The CDR3 consists of 15 residues. Germline V gene data show CDR1 as SGHVS and CDR2 as FNYEAQ. CDR3 residues: CASSLGSGTTATQYF. The CDR3 DNA follows: TGTGCCAGCAGCTTAGGAAGCGGGACCACCGCGACCCAGTACTTC.

This clonotype showed up just a few times. The DNA of the CDR3 is TGCAGTGCTCGAGGGGGCGCCAACTATGGCTACACCTTC. Translating it yields CSARGGANYGYTF. The genes are TRBV20-1 and TRBJ1-2; 7 nucleotides match TRBD1. Germline CDR1 DFQATT, CDR2 SNEGSKA (reference sequence). V dropped 5 bases and J dropped 2; count of bases not matched to a gene: 5. The CDR3 totals 13 residues.

V gene TRBV15 combines with J gene TRBJ2-1; TRBD2 aligns across 12 bases. The CDR3 totals 17 residues. Germline lookup yields CDR1 LNHNV and CDR2 YYDKDF (reference sequence). V lost 3 bases and J lost 9; bases outside the gene matches: 12. CDR3 sequence: CATSSSRSGLAGVEQFF. CDR3 coding DNA: TGTGCCACCAGCAGCTCCAGGTCGGGACTAGCGGGTGTTGAGCAGTTCTTC.